The entry below describes one T cell receptor (beta chain). This record belongs to a study of blood T cell repertoires in COVID-19. Measured with immunoSEQ multiplex PCR; TCRdb has only the in-frame clones, and not every one. The table shows some 120,000 clones, with 55% to 75% occurring only once. The clonotype was recovered from a woman aged 70 to 79 with acute or convalescent COVID-19. Sequencing input: peripheral blood.

The CDR3 sequence is CSASPSDPSGSYEQYF. The CDR3 DNA sequence: TGCAGTGCTAGTCCCTCTGACCCTAGCGGGAGCTACGAGCAGTACTTC. This sequence joins TRBV20-1 and TRBJ2-7; 10 bases fit TRBD2. The junction had 11 bases not matched to a gene; V was cut back by 3 bases and J by 3 bases. CDR3 length equals 16 residues. The V gene's germline CDR1 is DFQATT and CDR2 SNEGSKA (reference sequence).